The 28 T cell receptor beta chains listed next were all sequenced from one sample in a study of cytomegalovirus exposure and HLA in healthy donors (dated by TCRdb to 2016 to 2017). Library creation used the immunoSEQ multiplex PCR assay. For the multiplex PCR, a mixture combining 60 forward primers for TCR Vbeta segments and 13 reverse primers for TCR Jbeta segments was used. TCRdb stores this immuneACCESS table with in-frame sequences only. Part of the clones is absent; in the studies checked, under half of the shortfall reflects unresolved V genes, and no reason is known for the rest. Within this sample are about 82,000 clones, with around 76% of them counted one time only. In total, the top ten clones hold 5.5% of the sample. The sequencing sample was made of PBMCs. The receptors shown here come from a male donor in good health and CMV-seropositive.

Points on this clone: Additional DNA sequences in this sample encode the identical CDR3. V gene TRBV6-1 combines with J gene TRBJ1-5; perhaps TRBD1 as D (5 bases). V lost 3 bases to trimming and J lost 1 base, with 10 bases between them. The CDR3 has 15 amino acids. Germline V lookup: CDR1 MNHNS, CDR2 SASEGT. The CDR3 protein is CASSEASGSNQPQHF. Written as DNA, the CDR3 is TGTGCCAGCAGTGAGGCCTCAGGGAGCAATCAGCCCCAGCATTTT.

The CDR3 spells CARSETGSGTQYF. CDR3 coding DNA: TGTGCCAGATCTGAGACAGGATCGGGAACCCAGTACTTC. The chain has TRBV6-6 and TRBJ2-5; tentatively, D is TRBD1 (6 bases). CDR3 length: 13 amino acids. CDR1 is MNHNY, CDR2 SVGAGI, per germline (reference sequence). V lost 9 bases, J lost 8 bases, and 19 bases lay in between.

The chain carries TRBV4-1 and TRBJ1-2, with 11 bases that match TRBD1. Trimming cost V 2 bases and J 4 bases; bases outside gene matches: 6. Germline V gene data show CDR1 as MGHRA and CDR2 as YSYEKL. The CDR3 has 16 residues. CDR3 nucleotide sequence: TGCGCCAGCAGCCAAATTGGGACAGGGGGTACCTATGGCTACACCTTC. Translation: CASSQIGTGGTYGYTF.

This rearrangement joins TRBV4-1 to TRBJ2-7; 10 nucleotides line up with TRBD2. CDR1 and CDR2 (germline): MGHRA, YSYEKL. This CDR3 has 16 residues. J lost 0 bases, V lost 5 bases, and 7 bases had no gene match. The CDR3 spells CASSARLAGFSYEQYF. CDR3 DNA sequence: TGCGCCAGCAGCGCCAGACTAGCGGGCTTCTCCTACGAGCAGTACTTC.

This clone has only a few counts. The chain links TRBV5-4 to TRBJ1-2; a possible D gene is TRBD1 (6 bases). This CDR3 region has 15 residues. V lost 0 bases and J 4 bases, leaving 13 bases between the germline ends. From germline, CDR1 is SGHNT and CDR2 YYREEE (reference sequence). The CDR3 region is CASSLVGGWLYGYTF. As DNA, the CDR3 is TGTGCCAGCAGCTTGGTAGGGGGTTGGCTCTATGGCTACACCTTC.

This chain joins TRBV6-1 and TRBJ1-1; D may be TRBD1 (6 bases). Germline V gene data show CDR1 as MNHNS and CDR2 as SASEGT. V was cut by 8 bases and J by 0 bases, with 13 bases left in between. The CDR3 extends over 14 amino acids. The CDR3 loop is CASLTGRMNTEAFF. In DNA, the CDR3 is TGTGCCAGCTTAACAGGGCGAATGAACACTGAAGCTTTCTTT.

The chain has TRBV19 and TRBJ1-1; TRBD1 might be the D (5 bases). The CDR3 contains 14 residues. The germline V and J ends were trimmed by 5 bases and 1 base, with 11 bases remaining between them. Germline V CDR1 and CDR2: LNHDA, SQIVND (reference sequence). The DNA of the CDR3 is TGTGCCAGTAGTCTCCTAGACAGGAACACTGAAGCTTTCTTT. Protein: CASSLLDRNTEAFF.

The chain is built from TRBV9 and TRBJ1-2; the D gene is possibly TRBD1 (5 bases). With 1 base removed from V and 7 bases from J, the gap between germline ends came to 17 bases. The germline CDR1 and CDR2 sequences are SGDLS and YYNGEE. The CDR3 consists of 15 residues. The CDR3 coding sequence is TGTGCCAGCAGCGTAAATCAGGGTTCGGGAGGTGGCTACACCTTC. This gives the protein CASSVNQGSGGGYTF.

The chain recombines TRBV6-6 with TRBJ2-7, with 8 bases lining up with TRBD2. Germline V gene lookup returns CDR1 MNHNY and CDR2 SVGAGI (reference sequence). The CDR3 has 13 residues. The V and J ends lost 6 bases and 3 bases, in that order; junction bases with no gene match: 4. CDR3: CASSGGGFYEQYF. The CDR3 nucleotides read TGTGCCAGCAGCGGGGGGGGCTTCTACGAGCAGTACTTC.

The chain employs TRBV6-5 and TRBJ2-5, with 8 bases aligning to TRBD2. The J call may be mistaken, given a closer DNA end match to TRBJ2-7. Germline V gene lookup returns CDR1 MNHEY and CDR2 SVGAGI. There are 15 residues in the CDR3. CDR3 region: CASSYSRSRGGEQYF. In nucleotides, the CDR3 is TGTGCCAGCAGTTACTCGAGATCTCGGGGGGGCGAGCAGTACTTC.

The chain combines TRBV29-1 with TRBJ2-7, with 8 bases aligning to TRBD1. This CDR3 has 13 amino acids. The ends lost 4 bases at V and 6 bases at J; junction bases unmatched: 8. Germline V gives CDR1 SQVTM, CDR2 ANQGSEA. The CDR3 sequence is CSVADRVLAEQYF. The CDR3 bases are TGCAGCGTTGCGGACAGGGTTTTAGCCGAGCAGTACTTC.

The genes are TRBV10-3 and TRBJ2-3; tentatively, D is TRBD1 (5 bases). CDR3 length equals 12 residues. CDR1 is ENHRY, CDR2 SYGVKD, per germline. Between the trimmed V and J ends, which lost 11 bases and 2 bases, there was a span of 11 bases. CDR3 loop: CAHYRYTDTQYF. The DNA of the CDR3 is TGTGCCCATTACAGGTACACAGATACGCAGTATTTT.

The chain employs TRBV19 and TRBJ2-7; 8 bases map to TRBD1. This CDR3 spans 15 amino acids. Per germline, CDR1 LNHDA and CDR2 SQIVND (reference sequence). The V and J ends lost 6 bases and 1 base, in that order; junction bases with no gene match: 8. In DNA, the CDR3 is TGTGCCAGTAGCCGGACAGGGAAGTGGTCCTACGAGCAGTACTTC. Translating it yields CASSRTGKWSYEQYF. Together with reference TRBV19 and TRBJ2-7, the CDR3 gives the full variable domain: DGGITQSPKYLFRKEGQNVTLSCEQNLNHDAMYWYRQDPGQGLRLIYYSQIVNDFQKGDIAEGYSVSREKKESFPLTVTSAQKNPTAFYLCASSRTGKWSYEQYFGPGTRLTVT.

V usage is TRBV5-1 and J usage is TRBJ2-5; the match to TRBD1 covers 7 bases. Germline trimming cut 0 bases from V and 2 bases from J; bases unmatched to any gene: 10. CDR3 size: 17 residues. Germline CDR1 reads SGHRS; CDR2 reads YFSETQ. This CDR3 is CASSLASTGIGQETQYF. The CDR3, as DNA: TGCGCCAGCAGCTTGGCTTCGACAGGGATCGGGCAAGAGACCCAGTACTTC.

V gene TRBV5-1 combines with J gene TRBJ1-4, with TRBD1 matching 9 bases. The V and J ends lost 4 bases and 6 bases, in that order; junction bases with no gene match: 7. The CDR3 is made up of 15 amino acids. From germline, CDR1 is SGHRS and CDR2 YFSETQ. The chain's CDR3 is CASSQQGARDEKLFF. The CDR3 DNA reads TGCGCCAGCAGCCAACAGGGGGCGAGGGATGAAAAACTGTTTTTT.

CDR3 sequence: CASSIGTGMLTEAFF. Here the CDR3 DNA reads TGTGCCAGTAGTATAGGGACCGGGATGCTTACTGAAGCTTTCTTT. The chain joins TRBV19 to TRBJ1-1, with D unclear. V lost 1 base, J lost 5 bases, and 14 bases lay in between. The germline CDR1 and CDR2 sequences are LNHDA and SQIVND (reference sequence). CDR3 length: 15 residues.

The CDR3 here is CASSLLRDAETQYF. As DNA, the CDR3 is TGTGCCAGCAGCTTACTGCGGGACGCGGAGACCCAGTACTTC. The chain uses TRBV7-2 and TRBJ2-5, with D possibly TRBD2 on 6 matching bases. CDR3 length: 14 amino acids. Germline V gene sequence: CDR1 SGHTA, CDR2 FQGNSA. V was pared by 2 bases and J by 5 bases, with 12 bases between.

This clone turned up a few times. The DNA for the CDR3 is TGTGCCAGCAGTACCGGGACAGGGTGGGAAAAACTGTTTTTT. This translates into CASSTGTGWEKLFF. The rearrangement joins TRBV6-5 to TRBJ1-4, with 9 bases aligning to TRBD1. Losses at the gene ends were 5 bases for V and 8 bases for J; bases not matched to a gene: 6. The CDR3 is 14 residues long. In germline, CDR1 is MNHEY, CDR2 SVGAGI.

The chain links TRBV10-3 to TRBJ2-1; weak D call: TRBD1 (5 bases). CDR1 is ENHRY, CDR2 SYGVKD, per germline. Deletions cut 7 bases from V and 5 bases from J, with 18 bases between. CDR3 length: 15 residues. The CDR3 nucleotides are TGTGCCATCATGGGTTCGGCGCTAGGGGACAATGAGCAGTTCTTC. This sequence encodes CAIMGSALGDNEQFF.

The chain carries TRBV5-1 and TRBJ2-7; D may be TRBD1 (6 bases). This CDR3 is built from 13 residues. Germline V lookup: CDR1 SGHRS, CDR2 YFSETQ. The V end was cut by 4 bases, the J end by 2 bases, with 10 bases between. The CDR3 DNA reads as TGCGCCAGCAGCCCGGACAGACCCTACGAGCAGTACTTC. Translating gives CASSPDRPYEQYF.

V and J are TRBV5-1 and TRBJ2-7, with 12 bases aligning to TRBD2. The CDR3 runs 15 residues. V trimming: 4 bases; J trimming: 3 bases; junction bases outside the gene matches: 5. CDR1 is SGHRS, CDR2 YFSETQ, per germline. CDR3 DNA: TGCGCCAGCAGCAGAGAGACTAGCGGGAGCTACGAGCAGTACTTC. As protein: CASSRETSGSYEQYF.

V usage is TRBV5-1 and J usage is TRBJ2-2, with TRBD1 identical over 11 bases. The CDR3 totals 15 residues. The germline gives CDR1 SGHRS, CDR2 YFSETQ. Trimming removed 2 bases from V and 7 bases from J; junction bases left unmatched: 4. CDR3 residues: CASSFGQGAIGELFF. The CDR3 coding sequence is TGCGCCAGCAGCTTTGGACAGGGGGCTATCGGGGAGCTGTTTTTT.

The chain has TRBV30 and TRBJ2-3; D may be TRBD2 (5 bases). The V and J ends lost 2 bases and 0 bases respectively, with 12 bases between them. The CDR3 contains 15 residues. The germline gives CDR1 GTSNPN, CDR2 SVGIG (reference sequence). The CDR3 coding sequence is TGTGCCTGGAGTTCCTGGGAGACTAGCACAGATACGCAGTATTTT. This codes for CAWSSWETSTDTQYF.

This rearrangement joins TRBV4-1 to TRBJ1-6; no clear D. The V gene's germline CDR1 is MGHRA and CDR2 YSYEKL. Trimming removed 4 bases at V and 8 bases at J, with 12 bases between. This CDR3 region has 14 residues. CDR3 amino acids: CASSLREGDSPLHF. The DNA for the CDR3 is TGCGCCAGCAGCCTACGGGAGGGTGATTCACCCCTCCACTTT.

The chain recombines TRBV5-1 with TRBJ1-4, with 10 bases fitting TRBD1. V was clipped by 4 bases and J by 4 bases; unmatched bases: 4. Germline assignment: CDR1 SGHRS and CDR2 YFSETQ. This CDR3 contains 15 residues. This CDR3 is CASSVGTGVNEKLFF. For the CDR3, the DNA is TGCGCCAGCAGCGTCGGGACAGGGGTTAATGAAAAACTGTTTTTT.

The chain combines TRBV5-1 with TRBJ2-5; weak D call: TRBD2 (7 bases). The CDR3 covers 15 residues. V was trimmed by 1 base and J by 2 bases, leaving 12 bases between them. Germline loops: CDR1 SGHRS, CDR2 YFSETQ. CDR3 sequence (DNA): TGCGCCAGCAGCTTGTTGGGAGGGGGGCAAGAGACCCAGTACTTC. Translated, it gives CASSLLGGGQETQYF.

The J gene is TRBJ1-1, the V gene TRBV27; the match to TRBD1 covers 7 bases. Trimming removed 7 bases from V and 4 bases from J; junction bases left unmatched: 9. This CDR3 spans 14 amino acids. Germline CDR1 MNHEY, CDR2 SMNVEV (reference sequence). CDR3 in DNA: TGTGCCAGCAACCCTCAGGGGGGAGGCACTGAAGCTTTCTTT. Its protein is CASNPQGGGTEAFF.

Regarding this clone: Distinct nucleotide sequences in the sample also encode this CDR3. The CDR3: CATSLDRNMYGYTF. The CDR3 nucleotides are TGTGCCACCAGCCTGGACAGGAACATGTATGGCTACACCTTC. V is TRBV15 and J is TRBJ1-2, with TRBD1 identical over 7 bases. Trimming removed 5 bases from V and 5 bases from J; junction bases left unmatched: 8. CDR3 length equals 14 residues. Germline-derived CDR1 and CDR2 are LNHNV and YYDKDF (reference sequence).